The 32 T cell receptor beta chains reported below all come from one sample, sequenced in a study of CXCR3-negative and CXCR3-positive naive CD8 T cells. Via 5' RACE with UMI labels, TRB cDNA libraries were prepared. TCRdb reprocessed the 5' RACE reads, with one entry per CDR3 protein and no DNA. This sample's table reports 20,000 to 30,000 distinct CDR3 sequences. Specimen: naive CXCR3- CD8+ T cells from blood. Regarding subset: CD45RO-CCR7+CD27+CD95- naive CD8+ T cells lacking CXCR3 (TNR3-). Every receptor here comes from a human donor in good health. Some clones in this sample may be carry-over from other donors' samples.

The chain has TRBV29-1 and TRBJ2-2. The CDR3 runs to 13 residues. CDR1 and CDR2 from the germline V gene are SQVTM and ANQGSEA. The CDR3 reads CSVDRLDTGELFF.

The chain links TRBV5-6 to TRBJ1-1; TCRdb lists TRBD1, though no DNA is available to test this call. The CDR3 contains 13 residues. In germline, CDR1 is SGHDT, CDR2 YYEEEE. The CDR3 here is CASRETGGTEAFF.

V and J are TRBV4-2 and TRBJ2-7; TCRdb proposes TRBD2, but this gene call is untestable without DNA. CDR3 length: 16 amino acids. Germline V gene lookup returns CDR1 LGHNA and CDR2 YNFKEQ. CDR3 amino acids: CASSQEGLAGPVEQYF.

The rearrangement links TRBV28 to TRBJ1-5; TCRdb indicates TRBD1, and absent DNA this call remains unverified. This CDR3 contains 14 residues. Germline V gives CDR1 MDHEN, CDR2 SYDVKM. The CDR3 sequence is CASRYKTGVTPQHF.

The rearrangement joins TRBV29-1 to TRBJ2-7; TCRdb outputs TRBD1, but without DNA this stays unchecked. Germline V gene data show CDR1 as SQVTM and CDR2 as ANQGSEA. CDR3 size: 14 residues. CDR3 loop: CSVLNPETPYEQYF.

Considering frequency, this clonotype is medium-sized. The chain employs TRBV24-1 and TRBJ2-2; the D call from TCRdb, TRBD1, cannot be confirmed without DNA. This CDR3 has 16 amino acids. The germline CDR1 and CDR2 sequences are KGHDR and SFDVKD. The CDR3 sequence is CATSEVGTENTGELFF.

Here the CDR3 reads CASTAAGGLRTDTQYF. This sequence joins TRBV28 and TRBJ2-3; TCRdb selects TRBD2, and the lack of DNA leaves this call unchecked. The germline V gene has CDR1 MDHEN and CDR2 SYDVKM. This CDR3 spans 16 amino acids.

The chain employs TRBV20-1 and TRBJ2-3. Germline CDR1 DFQATT, CDR2 SNEGSKA (reference sequence). This CDR3 region has 13 residues. The CDR3 protein is CSASAYEADTQYF.

The CDR3 here is CASSPDLGNQPQHF. The genes are TRBV27 and TRBJ1-5. Germline CDR1 is MNHEY and CDR2 is SMNVEV (reference sequence). The CDR3 is 14 residues long.

CDR3 sequence: CSAAGQGVMETQYF. V is TRBV20-1 and J is TRBJ2-5; no DNA is available, so the TRBD1 call from TCRdb remains unchecked. CDR3 size: 14 residues. Looked up from germline, CDR1 is DFQATT and CDR2 is SNEGSKA (reference sequence).

The chain combines TRBV29-1 with TRBJ2-2; TCRdb indicates TRBD1, and absent DNA this call remains unverified. Germline V CDR1 and CDR2: SQVTM, ANQGSEA. This CDR3 is built from 15 residues. CDR3 sequence reads: CSVGYAMGGTGELFF.

V usage is TRBV27 and J usage is TRBJ2-7. The CDR3 totals 13 residues. CDR1 MNHEY and CDR2 SMNVEV come from the germline V gene (reference sequence). CDR3 sequence: CASSFRSSYEQYF.

The chain joins TRBV14 to TRBJ2-2; TCRdb returns TRBD1, unconfirmable since there is no DNA. Germline CDR1 is SGHDN and CDR2 is FVKESK. CDR3 length: 15 residues. CDR3 sequence reads: CASSQAGPYTGELFF.

This clonotype is medium-sized by frequency. This chain connects TRBV10-1 to TRBJ1-5; the TRBD1 assignment by TCRdb is unverifiable without DNA. CDR3 length equals 16 residues. CDR1 and CDR2 from the germline V gene are WNHNN and SYGVQD (reference sequence). CDR3 in amino acids: CATIPMDRAGRRPQHF.

V and J are TRBV6-2 or TRBV6-3 and TRBJ2-3; there is no DNA to check the TCRdb D call of TRBD2. Germline CDR1 and CDR2: MNHEY and SVGEGT. The CDR3 totals 14 residues. CDR3 protein: CASMVLDGTDTQYF.

This chain joins TRBV7-9 and TRBJ1-1. This CDR3 has 13 amino acids. Looked up from germline, CDR1 is SEHNR and CDR2 is FQNEAQ (reference sequence). This CDR3 is CASSRGLDTEAFF.

The J gene is TRBJ1-3, the V gene TRBV5-1. The CDR3 totals 14 residues. The germline gives CDR1 SGHRS, CDR2 YFSETQ. The CDR3 spells CASSLEETGNTIYF.

The chain has TRBV20-1 and TRBJ2-1; checking the TCRdb D call of TRBD2 is not possible without DNA. This CDR3 is built from 13 residues. Germline loops: CDR1 DFQATT, CDR2 SNEGSKA (reference sequence). The CDR3 loop reads CSAGLAGYNEQFF.

The rearrangement links TRBV9 to TRBJ2-2. The CDR3 consists of 13 residues. CDR1 is SGDLS and CDR2 is YYNGEE in the germline V gene. The chain's CDR3 is CASSVSGFGELFF.

This rearrangement joins TRBV30 to TRBJ1-1; TCRdb's D gene call, TRBD1, goes unchecked for lack of DNA. This CDR3 comprises 13 residues. CDR1 is GTSNPN and CDR2 is SVGIG in the germline V gene (reference sequence). CDR3 region: CAWGTKMNTEAFF.

The chain carries TRBV29-1 and TRBJ1-1; TCRdb reports TRBD1, a call that lacks DNA to check it against. There are 13 residues in the CDR3. CDR1 is SQVTM and CDR2 is ANQGSEA in the germline V gene. The CDR3 here is CSSWLRGRTEAFF. The full variable domain, in which reference TRBV29-1 and TRBJ1-1 provide the parts outside the CDR3, is SAVISQKPSRDICQRGTSLTIQCQVDSQVTMMFWYRQQPGQSLTLIATANQGSEATYESGFVIDKFPISRPNLTFSTLTVSNMSPEDSSIYLCSSWLRGRTEAFFGQGTRLTVV.

The chain links TRBV29-1 to TRBJ2-7. The CDR3 runs 11 residues. Germline values: CDR1 SQVTM, CDR2 ANQGSEA. CDR3 sequence reads: CSVQWTYEQYF.

The chain combines TRBV28 with TRBJ2-1; TCRdb's D gene call, TRBD2, goes unchecked for lack of DNA. This CDR3 is built from 15 residues. Germline V lookup: CDR1 MDHEN, CDR2 SYDVKM. Here the CDR3 reads CASSLAGGPPNEQFF.

The V and J genes are TRBV7-9 and TRBJ2-3. Germline loops: CDR1 SEHNR, CDR2 FQNEAQ (reference sequence). This CDR3 has 14 residues. The CDR3 protein is CASVYSQRPDTQYF.

The J gene is TRBJ2-7, the V gene TRBV5-5; no DNA is available, so the TRBD1 call from TCRdb remains unchecked. Germline values: CDR1 SGHKS, CDR2 YYEKEE (reference sequence). The CDR3 is 13 amino acids. The CDR3 loop is CASSFWDNYEQYF.

The rearrangement uses TRBV28 and TRBJ2-7; without DNA, the TCRdb call of TRBD1 cannot be checked. Germline V lookup: CDR1 MDHEN, CDR2 SYDVKM. The CDR3 has 14 residues. CDR3 protein: CASIGTGRRPEQYF.

The CDR3 sequence: CSVESGTRYTDTQYF. J is TRBJ2-3 and V is TRBV29-1; the TRBD1 assignment by TCRdb is unverifiable without DNA. The germline CDR1 and CDR2 sequences are SQVTM and ANQGSEA. This CDR3 is built from 15 residues.

This clonotype is called medium-sized based on its frequency. This chain connects TRBV20-1 to TRBJ2-5; absent DNA, TCRdb's TRBD2 call cannot be checked. The CDR3 extends over 17 amino acids. Germline CDR1 and CDR2: DFQATT and SNEGSKA (reference sequence). The CDR3 protein is CSASPELVGLSRETQYF.

This chain links TRBV2 with TRBJ1-6. From germline, CDR1 is SNHLY and CDR2 FYNNEI. The CDR3 spans 14 residues. The CDR3 sequence: CASSDLAVNSPLHF.

This clonotype shows up as medium-sized by frequency. The V gene is TRBV20-1, the J gene TRBJ2-5; no DNA is available, so the TRBD1 call from TCRdb remains unchecked. CDR3 length: 13 residues. Germline V gene data show CDR1 as DFQATT and CDR2 as SNEGSKA (reference sequence). The CDR3 spells CSANTGRQETQYF.

V usage is TRBV29-1 and J usage is TRBJ1-1; no DNA is available, so the TRBD1 call from TCRdb remains unchecked. Looked up from germline, CDR1 is SQVTM and CDR2 is ANQGSEA. This CDR3 is built from 13 residues. CDR3 loop: CSVEARGVHEAFF.

The chain's CDR3 is CSARAGGGTDTQYF. The chain uses TRBV20-1 and TRBJ2-3; the D gene TCRdb calls, TRBD2, cannot be checked with no DNA. The CDR3 is 14 residues long. The germline gives CDR1 DFQATT, CDR2 SNEGSKA (reference sequence).